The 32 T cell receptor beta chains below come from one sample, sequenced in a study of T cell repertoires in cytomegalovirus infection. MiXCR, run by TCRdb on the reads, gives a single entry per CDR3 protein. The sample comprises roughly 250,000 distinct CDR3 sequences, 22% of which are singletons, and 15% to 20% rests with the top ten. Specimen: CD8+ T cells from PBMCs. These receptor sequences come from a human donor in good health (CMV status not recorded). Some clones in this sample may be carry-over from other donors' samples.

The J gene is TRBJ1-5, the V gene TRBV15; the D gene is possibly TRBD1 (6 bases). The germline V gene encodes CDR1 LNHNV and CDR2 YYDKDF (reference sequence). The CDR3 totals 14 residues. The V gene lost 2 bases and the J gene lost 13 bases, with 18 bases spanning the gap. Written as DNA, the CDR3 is TGTGCCACCAGCAGACGTGACTTTCCAGGGGAACAGCATTTT. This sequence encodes CATSRRDFPGEQHF. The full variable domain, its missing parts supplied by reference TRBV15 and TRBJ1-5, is DAMVIQNPRYQVTQFGKPVTLSCSQTLNHNVMYWYQQKSSQAPKLLFHYYDKDFNNEADTPDNFQSRRPNTSFCFLDIRSPGLGDTAMYLCATSRRDFPGEQHFGDGTRLSIL.

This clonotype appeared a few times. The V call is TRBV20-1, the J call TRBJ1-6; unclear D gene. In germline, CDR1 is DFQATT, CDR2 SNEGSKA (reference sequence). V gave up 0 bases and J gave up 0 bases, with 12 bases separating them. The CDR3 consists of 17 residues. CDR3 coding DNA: TGCAGTGCTAGAGATCTTATTCCCAGCTCCTATAATTCACCCCTCCACTTT. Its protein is CSARDLIPSSYNSPLHF.

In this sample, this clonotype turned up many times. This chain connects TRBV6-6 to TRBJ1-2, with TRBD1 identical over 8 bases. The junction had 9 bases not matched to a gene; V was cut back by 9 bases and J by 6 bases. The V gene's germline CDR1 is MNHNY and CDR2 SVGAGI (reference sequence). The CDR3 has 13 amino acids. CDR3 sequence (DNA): TGTGCCAGACTGGAACGGACAGGGCATGGCTACACCTTC. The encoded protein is CARLERTGHGYTF.

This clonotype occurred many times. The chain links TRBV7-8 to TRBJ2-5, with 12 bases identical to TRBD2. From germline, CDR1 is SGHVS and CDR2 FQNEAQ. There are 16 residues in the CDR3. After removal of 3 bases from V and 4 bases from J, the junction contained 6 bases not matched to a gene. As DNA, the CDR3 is TGTGCCAGCAGCTTGGTAGGACTAGCGGGGAGAGAGACCCAGTACTTC. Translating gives CASSLVGLAGRETQYF. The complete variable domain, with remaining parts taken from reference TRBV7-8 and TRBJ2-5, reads GAGVSQSPRYKVAKRGQDVALRCDPISGHVSLFWYQQALGQGPEFLTYFQNEAQLDKSGLPSDRFFAERPEGSVSTLKIQRTQQEDSAVYLCASSLVGLAGRETQYFGPGTRLLVL.

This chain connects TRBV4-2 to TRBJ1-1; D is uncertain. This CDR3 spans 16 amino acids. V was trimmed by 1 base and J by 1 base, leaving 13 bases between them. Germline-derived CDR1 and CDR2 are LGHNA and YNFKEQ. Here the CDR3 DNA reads TGTGCCAGCAGCCAAGCGTTCCTGTCGGGGAACACTGAAGCTTTCTTT. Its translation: CASSQAFLSGNTEAFF.

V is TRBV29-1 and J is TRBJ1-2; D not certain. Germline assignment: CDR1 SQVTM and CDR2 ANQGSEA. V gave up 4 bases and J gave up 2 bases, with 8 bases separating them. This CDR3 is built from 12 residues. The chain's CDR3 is CSVVTVNYGYTF. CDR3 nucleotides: TGCAGCGTTGTGACGGTAAACTATGGCTACACCTTC.

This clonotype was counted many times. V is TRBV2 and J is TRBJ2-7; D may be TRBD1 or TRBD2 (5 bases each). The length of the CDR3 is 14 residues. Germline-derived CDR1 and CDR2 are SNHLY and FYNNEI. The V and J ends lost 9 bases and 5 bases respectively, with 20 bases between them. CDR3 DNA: TGTGCCAGTATGGGGGTAGGGGTAAGAAACGAGCAGTACTTC. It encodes CASMGVGVRNEQYF.

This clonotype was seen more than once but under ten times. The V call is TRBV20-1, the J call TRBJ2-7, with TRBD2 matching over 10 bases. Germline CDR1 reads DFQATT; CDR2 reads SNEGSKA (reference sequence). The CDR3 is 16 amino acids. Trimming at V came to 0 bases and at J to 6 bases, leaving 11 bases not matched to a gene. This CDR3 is CSARDTPGTSDLEQYF. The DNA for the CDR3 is TGCAGTGCTAGAGACACCCCCGGGACTAGCGATCTCGAGCAGTACTTC.

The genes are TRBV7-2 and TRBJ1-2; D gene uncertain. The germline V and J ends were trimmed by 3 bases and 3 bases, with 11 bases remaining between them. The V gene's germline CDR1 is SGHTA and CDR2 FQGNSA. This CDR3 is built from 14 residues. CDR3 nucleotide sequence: TGTGCCAGCAGCTTGGAAGGGTACGACTATGGCTACACCTTC. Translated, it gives CASSLEGYDYGYTF.

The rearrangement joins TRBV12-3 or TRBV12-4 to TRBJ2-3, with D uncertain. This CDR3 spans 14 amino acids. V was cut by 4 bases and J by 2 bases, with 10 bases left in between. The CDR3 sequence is CASSSPLTTDTQYF. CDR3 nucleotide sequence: TGTGCCAGCAGTTCGCCCCTTACCACAGATACGCAGTATTTT.

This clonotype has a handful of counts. Here the CDR3 reads CSASGRDYNEQFF. CDR3 in DNA: TGCAGTGCCTCGGGACGAGACTACAATGAGCAGTTCTTC. The chain uses TRBV20-1 and TRBJ2-1; D is possibly TRBD1 or TRBD2 (5 bases each). The CDR3 consists of 13 residues. The V end was cut by 6 bases, the J end by 3 bases, with 12 bases between. Per the germline V gene, CDR1 is DFQATT and CDR2 is SNEGSKA (reference sequence).

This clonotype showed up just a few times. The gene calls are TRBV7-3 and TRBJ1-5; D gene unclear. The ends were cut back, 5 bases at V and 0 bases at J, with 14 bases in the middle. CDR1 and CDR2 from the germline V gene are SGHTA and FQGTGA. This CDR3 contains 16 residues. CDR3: CASSEMREDSNQPQHF. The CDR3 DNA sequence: TGTGCCAGCAGCGAAATGAGGGAGGATAGCAATCAGCCCCAGCATTTT.

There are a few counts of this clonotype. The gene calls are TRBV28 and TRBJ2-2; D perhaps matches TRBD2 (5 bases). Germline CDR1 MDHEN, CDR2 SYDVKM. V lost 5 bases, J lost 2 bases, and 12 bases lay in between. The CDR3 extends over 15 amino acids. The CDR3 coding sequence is TGTGCCAGCAGTCGGGATTCCGGCAACACCGGGGAGCTGTTTTTT. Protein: CASSRDSGNTGELFF.

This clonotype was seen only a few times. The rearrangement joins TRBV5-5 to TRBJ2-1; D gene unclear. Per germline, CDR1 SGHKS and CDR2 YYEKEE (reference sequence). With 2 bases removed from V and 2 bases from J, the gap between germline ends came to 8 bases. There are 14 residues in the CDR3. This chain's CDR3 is CASSFFGPYNEQFF. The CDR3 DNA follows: TGTGCCAGCAGCTTTTTCGGTCCCTACAATGAGCAGTTCTTC.

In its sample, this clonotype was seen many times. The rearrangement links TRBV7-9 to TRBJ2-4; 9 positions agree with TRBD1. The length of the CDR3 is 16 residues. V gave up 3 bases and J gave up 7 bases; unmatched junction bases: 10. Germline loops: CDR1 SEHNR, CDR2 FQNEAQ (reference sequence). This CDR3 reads CASSLESGTGTNIQYF. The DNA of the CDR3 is TGTGCCAGCAGCTTGGAGTCCGGGACAGGGACGAACATTCAGTACTTC.

The CDR3: CASSPPGQRSYEQYF. As DNA, the CDR3 is TGTGCCAGCAGTCCACCTGGACAGCGTTCCTACGAGCAGTACTTC. The chain uses TRBV28 and TRBJ2-7, with D tentatively TRBD1 (6 bases). The CDR3 has 15 amino acids. CDR1 is MDHEN and CDR2 is SYDVKM in the germline V gene. With 5 bases removed from V and 1 base from J, the gap between germline ends came to 15 bases. The variable domain in full, completed from reference TRBV28 and TRBJ2-7, reads DVKVTQSSRYLVKRTGEKVFLECVQDMDHENMFWYRQDPGLGLRLIYFSYDVKMKEKGDIPEGYSVSREKKERFSLILESASTNQTSMYLCASSPPGQRSYEQYFGPGTRLTVT.

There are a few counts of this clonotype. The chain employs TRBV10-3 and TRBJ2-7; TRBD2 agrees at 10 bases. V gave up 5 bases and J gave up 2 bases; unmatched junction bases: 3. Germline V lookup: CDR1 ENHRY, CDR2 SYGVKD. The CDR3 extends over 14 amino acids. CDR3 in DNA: TGTGCCATCAGTTTAGCGGGGGGAGCCTACGAGCAGTACTTC. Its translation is CAISLAGGAYEQYF.

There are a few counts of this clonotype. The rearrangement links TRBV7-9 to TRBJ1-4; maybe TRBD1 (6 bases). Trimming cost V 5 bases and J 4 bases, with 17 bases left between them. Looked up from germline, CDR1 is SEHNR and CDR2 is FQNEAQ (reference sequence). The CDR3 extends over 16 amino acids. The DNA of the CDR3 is TGTGCCAGCAGCGCATTCACAGGGTCCTATAATGAAAAACTGTTTTTT. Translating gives CASSAFTGSYNEKLFF.

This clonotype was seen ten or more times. Here the CDR3 reads CASSLQGGAYNEQFF. CDR3 bases: TGTGCCAGCAGCTTACAGGGGGGCGCGTACAATGAGCAGTTCTTC. This chain links TRBV7-2 with TRBJ2-1, with a possible D match to TRBD1 (7 bases). CDR1 is SGHTA and CDR2 is FQGNSA in the germline V gene. Trimming took off 2 bases at V and 4 bases at J, with 12 bases between the two ends. The CDR3 spans 15 residues.

For the CDR3, the DNA is TGTGCCAGCTCACCAGGATTGGGGTCTGGGATCATGAACACTGAAGCTTTCTTT. This sequence encodes CASSPGLGSGIMNTEAFF. The chain joins TRBV18 to TRBJ1-1; D is undetermined. From germline, CDR1 is KGHSH and CDR2 LQKENI. V was trimmed by 2 bases and J by 0 bases, leaving 19 bases between them. The CDR3 length is 18 residues.

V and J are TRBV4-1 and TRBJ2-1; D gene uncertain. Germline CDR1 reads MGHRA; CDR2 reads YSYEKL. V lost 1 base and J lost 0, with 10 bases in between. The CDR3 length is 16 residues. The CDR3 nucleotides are TGCGCCAGCAGCCAAGCATTCATTGTCTCCTACAATGAGCAGTTCTTC. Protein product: CASSQAFIVSYNEQFF.

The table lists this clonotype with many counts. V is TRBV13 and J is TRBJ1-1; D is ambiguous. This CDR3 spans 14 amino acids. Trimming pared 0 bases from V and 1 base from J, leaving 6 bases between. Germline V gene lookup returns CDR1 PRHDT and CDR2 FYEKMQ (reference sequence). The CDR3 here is CASSLGQPNTEAFF. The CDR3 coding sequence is TGTGCCAGCAGCTTAGGACAGCCGAACACTGAAGCTTTCTTT.

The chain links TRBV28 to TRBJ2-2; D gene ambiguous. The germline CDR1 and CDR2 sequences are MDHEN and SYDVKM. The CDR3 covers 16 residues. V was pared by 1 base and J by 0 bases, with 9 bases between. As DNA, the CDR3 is TGTGCCAGCAGTTTATTTTTTACAGCGAACACCGGGGAGCTGTTTTTT. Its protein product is CASSLFFTANTGELFF.

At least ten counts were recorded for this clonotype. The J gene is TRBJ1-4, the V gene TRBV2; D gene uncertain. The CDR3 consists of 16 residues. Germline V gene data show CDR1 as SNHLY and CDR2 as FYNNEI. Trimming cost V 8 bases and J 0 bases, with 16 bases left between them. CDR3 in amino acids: CASGRQASATNEKLFF. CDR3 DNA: TGTGCCAGCGGAAGGCAAGCATCTGCAACTAATGAAAAACTGTTTTTT.

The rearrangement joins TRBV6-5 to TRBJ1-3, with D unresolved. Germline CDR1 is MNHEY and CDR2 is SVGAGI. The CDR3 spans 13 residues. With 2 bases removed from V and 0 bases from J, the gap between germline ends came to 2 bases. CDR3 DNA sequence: TGTGCCAGCAGTTACGCCTCTGGAAACACCATATATTTT. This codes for CASSYASGNTIYF.

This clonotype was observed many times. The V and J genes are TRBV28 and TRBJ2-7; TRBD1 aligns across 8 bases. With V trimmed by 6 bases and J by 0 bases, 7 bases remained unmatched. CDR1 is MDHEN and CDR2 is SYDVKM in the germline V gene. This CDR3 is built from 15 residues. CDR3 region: CASRPDRGLSYEQYF. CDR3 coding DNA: TGTGCCAGCAGACCAGACAGGGGCCTCTCCTACGAGCAGTACTTC.

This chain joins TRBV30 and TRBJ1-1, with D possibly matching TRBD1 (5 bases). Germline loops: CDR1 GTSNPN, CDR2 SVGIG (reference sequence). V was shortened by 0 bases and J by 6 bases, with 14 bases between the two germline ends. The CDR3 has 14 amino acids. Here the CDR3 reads CAWSVGTLGAEAFF. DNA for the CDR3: TGTGCCTGGAGTGTAGGGACCCTGGGAGCTGAAGCTTTCTTT.

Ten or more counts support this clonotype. Here the CDR3 reads CASSPSDEQFF. The CDR3 DNA reads TGTGCCAGTAGCCCCTCGGATGAGCAGTTCTTC. The V gene is TRBV19, the J gene TRBJ2-1; no reliable D call. V was clipped by 6 bases and J by 8 bases, with 8 bases between them. Per the germline V gene, CDR1 is LNHDA and CDR2 is SQIVND (reference sequence). This CDR3 region has 11 residues.

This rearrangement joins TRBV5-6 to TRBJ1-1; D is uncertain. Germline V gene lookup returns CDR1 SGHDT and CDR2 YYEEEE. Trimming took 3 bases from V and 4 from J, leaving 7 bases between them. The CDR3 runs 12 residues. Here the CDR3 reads CASSSLSTEAFF. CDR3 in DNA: TGTGCCAGCAGCTCTCTATCCACTGAAGCTTTCTTT.

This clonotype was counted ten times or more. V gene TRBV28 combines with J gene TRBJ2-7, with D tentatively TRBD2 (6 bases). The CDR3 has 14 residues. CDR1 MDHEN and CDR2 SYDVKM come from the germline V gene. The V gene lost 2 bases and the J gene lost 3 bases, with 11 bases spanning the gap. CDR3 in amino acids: CASSLTGEVYEQYF. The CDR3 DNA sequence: TGTGCCAGCAGTTTAACGGGAGAAGTCTACGAGCAGTACTTC.

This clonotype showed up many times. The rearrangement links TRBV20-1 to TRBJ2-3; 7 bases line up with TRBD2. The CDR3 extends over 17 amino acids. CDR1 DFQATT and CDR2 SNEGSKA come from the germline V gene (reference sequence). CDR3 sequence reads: CSAAAGTILSSTDTQYF. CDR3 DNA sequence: TGCAGCGCCGCAGCCGGGACTATCTTATCTAGCACAGATACGCAGTATTTT.

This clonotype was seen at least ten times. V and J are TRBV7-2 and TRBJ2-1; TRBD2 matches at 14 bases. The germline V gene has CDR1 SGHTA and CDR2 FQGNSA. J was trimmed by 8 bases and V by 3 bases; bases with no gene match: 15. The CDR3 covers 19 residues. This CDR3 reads CASSFLPTSGGAYRDEQFF. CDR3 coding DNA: TGTGCCAGCAGCTTTTTACCGACTAGCGGGGGGGCGTATCGTGATGAGCAGTTCTTC. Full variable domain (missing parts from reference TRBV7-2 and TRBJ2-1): GAGVSQSPSNKVTEKGKDVELRCDPISGHTALYWYRQSLGQGLEFLIYFQGNSAPDKSGLPSDRFSAERTGGSVSTLTIQRTQQEDSAVYLCASSFLPTSGGAYRDEQFFGPGTRLTVL.